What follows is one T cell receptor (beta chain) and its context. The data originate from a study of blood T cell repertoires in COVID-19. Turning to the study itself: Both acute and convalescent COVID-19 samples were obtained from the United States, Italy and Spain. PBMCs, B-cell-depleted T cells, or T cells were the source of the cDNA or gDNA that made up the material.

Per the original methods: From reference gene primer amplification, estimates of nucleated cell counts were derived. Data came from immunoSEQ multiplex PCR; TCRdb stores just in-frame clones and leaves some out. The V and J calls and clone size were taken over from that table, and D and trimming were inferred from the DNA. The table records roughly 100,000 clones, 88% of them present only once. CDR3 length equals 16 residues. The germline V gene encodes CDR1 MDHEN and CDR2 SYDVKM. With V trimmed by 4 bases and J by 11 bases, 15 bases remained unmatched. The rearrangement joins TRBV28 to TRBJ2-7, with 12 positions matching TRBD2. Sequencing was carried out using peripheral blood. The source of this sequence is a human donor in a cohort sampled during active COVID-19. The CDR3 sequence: CASSSGLAGPPRREYF. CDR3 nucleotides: TGTGCCAGCAGTTCGGGACTAGCGGGCCCCCCCCGAAGGGAGTACTTC.